The clone carrying this T cell receptor (beta chain) was counted a few times. This entry is derived from a study of glioma-infiltrating T cells. TCR alpha and beta CDR3 regions were amplified from RNA using iRepertoire nested multiplex PCR. MiXCR, run by TCRdb on the multiplex PCR reads, gives a single entry per CDR3 protein. The sample shows about 130,000 distinct CDR3 sequences, around 23% of them seen only once. The sequenced sample consisted of glioma tissue, nonneoplastic brain tissue, or PBMCs (not recorded which). The sequence was collected from a human donor with low-grade glioma or glioblastoma, undergoing nonglioma brain surgery, or in good health (not recorded which).

CDR3 DNA: TGTGCCAGCAGCTACGGCCAGGGAAATCAGCCCCAGCATTTT. Translating it yields CASSYGQGNQPQHF. The chain employs TRBV7-9 and TRBJ1-5; possible D gene TRBD1, 5 bases. From germline, CDR1 is SEHNR and CDR2 FQNEAQ (reference sequence). The ends were cut back, 4 bases at V and 4 bases at J, with 11 bases in the middle. This CDR3 contains 14 residues.